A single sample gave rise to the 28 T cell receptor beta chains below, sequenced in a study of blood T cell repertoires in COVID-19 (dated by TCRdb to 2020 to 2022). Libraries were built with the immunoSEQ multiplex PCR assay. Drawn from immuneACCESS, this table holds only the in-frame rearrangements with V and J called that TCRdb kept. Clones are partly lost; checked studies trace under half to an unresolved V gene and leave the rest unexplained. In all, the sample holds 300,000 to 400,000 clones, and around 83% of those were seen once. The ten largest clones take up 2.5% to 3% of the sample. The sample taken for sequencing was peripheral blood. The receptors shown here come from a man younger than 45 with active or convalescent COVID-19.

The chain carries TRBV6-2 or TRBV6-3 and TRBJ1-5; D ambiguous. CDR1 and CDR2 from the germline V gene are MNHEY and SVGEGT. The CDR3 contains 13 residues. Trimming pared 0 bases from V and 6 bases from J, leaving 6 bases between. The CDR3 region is CASSYSVGQPQHF. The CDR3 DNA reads TGTGCCAGCAGTTACTCCGTCGGTCAGCCCCAGCATTTT.

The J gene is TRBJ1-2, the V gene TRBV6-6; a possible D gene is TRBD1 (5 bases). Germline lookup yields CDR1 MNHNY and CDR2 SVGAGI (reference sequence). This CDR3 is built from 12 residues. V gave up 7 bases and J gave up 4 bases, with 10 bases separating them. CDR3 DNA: TGTGCCAGCACCCCGGGGGGCTATGGCTACACCTTC. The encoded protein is CASTPGGYGYTF.

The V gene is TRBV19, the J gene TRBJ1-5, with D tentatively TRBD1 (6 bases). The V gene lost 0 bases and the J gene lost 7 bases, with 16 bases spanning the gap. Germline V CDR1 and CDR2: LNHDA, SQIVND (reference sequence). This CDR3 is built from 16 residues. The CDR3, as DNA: TGTGCCAGTAGTATAGACGGCAGGGGCCCCTGGCAGCCCCAGCATTTT. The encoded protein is CASSIDGRGPWQPQHF.

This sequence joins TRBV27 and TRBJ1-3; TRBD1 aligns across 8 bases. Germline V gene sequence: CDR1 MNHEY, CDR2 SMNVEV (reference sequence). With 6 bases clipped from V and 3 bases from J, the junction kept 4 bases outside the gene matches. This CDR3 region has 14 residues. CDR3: CASSPTGGGNTIYF. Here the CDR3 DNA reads TGTGCCAGCAGCCCAACAGGGGGTGGAAACACCATATATTTT.

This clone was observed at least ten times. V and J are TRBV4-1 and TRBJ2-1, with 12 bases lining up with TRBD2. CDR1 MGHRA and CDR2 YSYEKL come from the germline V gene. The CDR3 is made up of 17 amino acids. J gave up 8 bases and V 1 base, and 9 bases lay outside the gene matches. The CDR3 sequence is CASSQVNLAGGGDEQFF. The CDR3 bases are TGCGCCAGCAGCCAAGTCAATCTAGCGGGAGGGGGGGATGAGCAGTTCTTC.

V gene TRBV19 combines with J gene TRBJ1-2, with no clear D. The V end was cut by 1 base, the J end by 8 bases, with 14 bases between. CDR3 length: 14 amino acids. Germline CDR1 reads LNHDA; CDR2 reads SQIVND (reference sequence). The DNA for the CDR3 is TGTGCCAGTAGTATAGTGTTCGGAGGGCAAGGCTACACCTTC. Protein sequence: CASSIVFGGQGYTF.

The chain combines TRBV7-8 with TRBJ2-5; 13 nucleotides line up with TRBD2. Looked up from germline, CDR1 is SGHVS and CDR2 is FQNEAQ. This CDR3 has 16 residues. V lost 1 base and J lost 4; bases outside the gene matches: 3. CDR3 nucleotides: TGTGCCAGCAGCTTAGAGGGGACTAGCGGGGTAGAGACCCAGTACTTC. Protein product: CASSLEGTSGVETQYF.

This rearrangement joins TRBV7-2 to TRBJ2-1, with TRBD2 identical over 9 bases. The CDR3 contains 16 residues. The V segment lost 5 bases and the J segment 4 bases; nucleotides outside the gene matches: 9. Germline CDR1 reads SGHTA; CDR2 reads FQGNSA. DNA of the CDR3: TGTGCCAGCAGCCCGATTGAGCGGGGGGAATACAATGAGCAGTTCTTC. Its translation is CASSPIERGEYNEQFF.

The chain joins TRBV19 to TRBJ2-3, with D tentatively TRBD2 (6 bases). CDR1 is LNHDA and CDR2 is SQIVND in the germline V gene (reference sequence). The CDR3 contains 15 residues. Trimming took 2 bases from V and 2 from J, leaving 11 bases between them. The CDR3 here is CASSIMVAVTDTQYF. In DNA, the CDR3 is TGTGCCAGTAGTATAATGGTAGCGGTCACAGATACGCAGTATTTT.

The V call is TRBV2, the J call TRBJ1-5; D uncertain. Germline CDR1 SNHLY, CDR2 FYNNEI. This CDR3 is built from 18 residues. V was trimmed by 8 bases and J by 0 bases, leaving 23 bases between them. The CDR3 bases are TGTGCCAGCGACTTCGGGCAGACTATTTCAGATAGCAATCAGCCCCAGCATTTT. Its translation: CASDFGQTISDSNQPQHF.

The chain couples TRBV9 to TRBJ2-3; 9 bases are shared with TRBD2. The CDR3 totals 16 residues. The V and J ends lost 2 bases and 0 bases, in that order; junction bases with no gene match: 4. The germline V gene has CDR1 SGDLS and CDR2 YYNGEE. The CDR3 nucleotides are TGTGCCAGCAGCGTGCTAGCGGGGACTAGCACAGATACGCAGTATTTT. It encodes CASSVLAGTSTDTQYF.

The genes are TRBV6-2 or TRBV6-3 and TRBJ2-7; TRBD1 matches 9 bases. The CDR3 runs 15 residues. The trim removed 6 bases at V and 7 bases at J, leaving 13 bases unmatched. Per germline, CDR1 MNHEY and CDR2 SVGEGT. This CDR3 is CASSTQGATGGEQYF. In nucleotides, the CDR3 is TGTGCCAGCAGCACACAGGGGGCCACGGGAGGAGAGCAGTACTTC.

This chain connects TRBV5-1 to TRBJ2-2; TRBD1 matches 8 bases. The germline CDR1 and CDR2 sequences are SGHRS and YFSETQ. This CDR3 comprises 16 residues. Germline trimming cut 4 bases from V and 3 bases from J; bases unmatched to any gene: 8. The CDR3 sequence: CASSPRQGRDTGELFF. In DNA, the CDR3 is TGCGCCAGCAGCCCCAGACAGGGGCGGGACACCGGGGAGCTGTTTTTT. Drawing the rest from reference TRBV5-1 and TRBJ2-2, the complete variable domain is KAGVTQTPRYLIKTRGQQVTLSCSPISGHRSVSWYQQTPGQGLQFLFEYFSETQRNKGNFPGRFSGRQFSNSRSEMNVSTLELGDSALYLCASSPRQGRDTGELFFGEGSRLTVL.

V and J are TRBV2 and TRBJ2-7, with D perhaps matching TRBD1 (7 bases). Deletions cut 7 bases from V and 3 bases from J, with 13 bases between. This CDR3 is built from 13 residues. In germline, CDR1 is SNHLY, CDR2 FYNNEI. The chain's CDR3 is CASKTRGDYEQYF. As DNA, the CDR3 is TGTGCCAGCAAAACCAGGGGGGACTACGAGCAGTACTTC.

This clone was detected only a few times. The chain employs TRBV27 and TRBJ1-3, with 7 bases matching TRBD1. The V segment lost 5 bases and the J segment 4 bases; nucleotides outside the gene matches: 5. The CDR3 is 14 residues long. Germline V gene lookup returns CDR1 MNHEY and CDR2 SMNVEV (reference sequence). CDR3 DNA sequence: TGTGCCAGCAGTCCTACAGGGGCGGGAAACACCATATATTTT. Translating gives CASSPTGAGNTIYF.

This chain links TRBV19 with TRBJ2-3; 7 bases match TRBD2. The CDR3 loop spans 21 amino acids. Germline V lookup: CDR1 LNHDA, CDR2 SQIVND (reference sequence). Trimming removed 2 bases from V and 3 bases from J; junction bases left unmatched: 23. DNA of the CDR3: TGTGCCAGTAGTATAAGGAGGGGACTACCCCATGCACCAAAAAAAACAGATACGCAGTATTTT. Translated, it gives CASSIRRGLPHAPKKTDTQYF.

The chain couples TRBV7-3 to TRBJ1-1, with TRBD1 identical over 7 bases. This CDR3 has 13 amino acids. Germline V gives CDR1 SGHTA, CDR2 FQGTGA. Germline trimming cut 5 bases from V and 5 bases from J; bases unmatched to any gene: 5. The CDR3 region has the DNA TGTGCCAGCAGCCAGGGGGTAGGAACTGAAGCTTTCTTT. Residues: CASSQGVGTEAFF. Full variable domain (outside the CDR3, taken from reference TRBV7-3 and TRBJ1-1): GAGVSQTPSNKVTEKGKYVELRCDPISGHTALYWYRQSLGQGPEFLIYFQGTGAADDSGLPNDRFFAVRPEGSVSTLKIQRTERGDSAVYLCASSQGVGTEAFFGQGTRLTVV.

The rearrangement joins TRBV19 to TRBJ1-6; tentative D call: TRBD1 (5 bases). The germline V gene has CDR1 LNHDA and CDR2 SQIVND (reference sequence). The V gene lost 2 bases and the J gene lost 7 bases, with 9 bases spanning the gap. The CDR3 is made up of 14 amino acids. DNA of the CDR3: TGTGCCAGTAGTATAACAGGTGGGAATTCACCCCTCCACTTT. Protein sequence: CASSITGGNSPLHF.

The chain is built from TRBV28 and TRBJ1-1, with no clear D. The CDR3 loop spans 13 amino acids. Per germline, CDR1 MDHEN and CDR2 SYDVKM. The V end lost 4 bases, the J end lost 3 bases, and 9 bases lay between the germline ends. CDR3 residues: CASSYGRDTEAFF. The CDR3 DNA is TGTGCCAGCAGTTACGGGAGGGACACTGAAGCTTTCTTT.

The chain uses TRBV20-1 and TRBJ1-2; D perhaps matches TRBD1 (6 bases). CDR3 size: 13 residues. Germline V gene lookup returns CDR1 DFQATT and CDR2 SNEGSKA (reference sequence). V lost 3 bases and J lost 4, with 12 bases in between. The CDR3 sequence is CSASGDIRYGYTF. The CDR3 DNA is TGCAGTGCTAGTGGGGACATTCGCTATGGCTACACCTTC.

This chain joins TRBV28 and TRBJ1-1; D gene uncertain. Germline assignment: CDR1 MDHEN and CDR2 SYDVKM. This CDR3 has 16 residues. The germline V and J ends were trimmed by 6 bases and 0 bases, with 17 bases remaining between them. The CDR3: CASSRDTSSLNTEAFF. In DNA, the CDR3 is TGTGCCAGCAGCCGTGACACCTCGAGCCTGAACACTGAAGCTTTCTTT.

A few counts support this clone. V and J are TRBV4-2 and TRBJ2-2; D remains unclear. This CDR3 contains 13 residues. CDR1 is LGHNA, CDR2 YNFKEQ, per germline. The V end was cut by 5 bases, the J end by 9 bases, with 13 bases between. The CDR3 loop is CASSDYPIRELFF. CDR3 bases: TGTGCCAGCAGCGATTACCCTATACGGGAGCTGTTTTTT.

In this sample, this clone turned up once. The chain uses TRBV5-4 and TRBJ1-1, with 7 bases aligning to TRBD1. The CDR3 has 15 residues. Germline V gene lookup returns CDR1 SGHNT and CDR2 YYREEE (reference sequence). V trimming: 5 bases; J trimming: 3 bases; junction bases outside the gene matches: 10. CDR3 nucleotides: TGTGCCAGCAGTTTTGTCGACAGGGTGGACACTGAAGCTTTCTTT. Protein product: CASSFVDRVDTEAFF.

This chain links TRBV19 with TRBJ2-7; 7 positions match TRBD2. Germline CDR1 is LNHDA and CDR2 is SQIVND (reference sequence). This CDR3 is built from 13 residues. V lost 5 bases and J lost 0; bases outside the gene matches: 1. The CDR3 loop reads CASSRGDSYEQYF. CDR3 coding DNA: TGTGCCAGTAGTCGGGGGGACTCCTACGAGCAGTACTTC.

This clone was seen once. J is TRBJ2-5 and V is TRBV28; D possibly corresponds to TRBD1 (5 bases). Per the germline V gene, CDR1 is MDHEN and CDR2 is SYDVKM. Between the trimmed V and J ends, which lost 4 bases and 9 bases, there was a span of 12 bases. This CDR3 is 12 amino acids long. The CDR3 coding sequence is TGTGCCAGCAGTTCCCTAGAAGGGGCCCAGTACTTC. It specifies CASSSLEGAQYF. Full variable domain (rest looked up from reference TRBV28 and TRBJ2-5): DVKVTQSSRYLVKRTGEKVFLECVQDMDHENMFWYRQDPGLGLRLIYFSYDVKMKEKGDIPEGYSVSREKKERFSLILESASTNQTSMYLCASSSLEGAQYFGPGTRLLVL.

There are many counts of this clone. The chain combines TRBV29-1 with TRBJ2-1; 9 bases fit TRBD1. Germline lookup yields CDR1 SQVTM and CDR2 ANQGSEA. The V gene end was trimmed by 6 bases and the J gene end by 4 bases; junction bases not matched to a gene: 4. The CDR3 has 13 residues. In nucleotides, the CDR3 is TGCAGCGTGGGACAGGGTGCTTACAATGAGCAGTTCTTC. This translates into CSVGQGAYNEQFF.

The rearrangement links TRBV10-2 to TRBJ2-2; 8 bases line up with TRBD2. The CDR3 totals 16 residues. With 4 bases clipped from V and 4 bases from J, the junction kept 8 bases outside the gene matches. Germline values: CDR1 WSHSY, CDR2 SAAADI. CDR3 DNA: TGCGCCAGCAGTGTAATTTCGGGGGGGACCACCGGGGAGCTGTTTTTT. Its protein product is CASSVISGGTTGELFF.

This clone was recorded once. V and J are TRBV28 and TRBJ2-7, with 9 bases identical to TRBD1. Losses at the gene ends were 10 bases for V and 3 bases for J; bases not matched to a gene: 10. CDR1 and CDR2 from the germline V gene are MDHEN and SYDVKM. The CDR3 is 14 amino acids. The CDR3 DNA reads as TGTGCCACCCACAACGGACAGGGGATCTACGAGCAGTACTTC. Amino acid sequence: CATHNGQGIYEQYF.